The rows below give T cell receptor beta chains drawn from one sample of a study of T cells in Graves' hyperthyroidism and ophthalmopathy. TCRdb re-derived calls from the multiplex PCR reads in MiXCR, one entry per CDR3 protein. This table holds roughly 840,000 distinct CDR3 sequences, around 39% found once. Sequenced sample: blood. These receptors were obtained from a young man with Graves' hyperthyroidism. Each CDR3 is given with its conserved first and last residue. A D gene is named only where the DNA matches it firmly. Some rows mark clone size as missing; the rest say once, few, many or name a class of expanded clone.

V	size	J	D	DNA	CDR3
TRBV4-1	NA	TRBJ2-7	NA	TGCGCCAGCAGCCAAGTCGGGACCGGCGAAGAGCAGTACTTC	CASSQVGTGEEQYF
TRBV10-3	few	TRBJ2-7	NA	TGTGCCATCCTCCGGGACACAACCTACGAGCAGTACTTC	CAILRDTTYEQYF
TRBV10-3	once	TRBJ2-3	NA	TGTGCCATCAGTGAACGGGGGGCTAGCACAGATACGCAGTATTTT	CAISERGASTDTQYF
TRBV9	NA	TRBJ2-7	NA	TGTGCCAGCAGCGTAGCAGCGGGTTTTTACGAGCAGTACTTC	CASSVAAGFYEQYF
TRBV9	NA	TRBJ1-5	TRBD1	TGTGCCAGCAGCGTAGGAGGAGGGGGCTTACAAGAGACCCAGCATTTT	CASSVGGGGLQETQHF
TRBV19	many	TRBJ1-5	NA	TGTGCCAGTAGTATGGACGGGACACCTAATCAGCCCCAGCATTTT	CASSMDGTPNQPQHF
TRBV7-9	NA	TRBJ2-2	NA	TGTGCAGGAGGGACAGCTGAAAACACCGGGGAGCTGTCTTTT	CAGGTAENTGELSF
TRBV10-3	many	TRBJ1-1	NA	TGTGCCATCAGTGGGGGGGCAGAAGCTTTCTTT	CAISGGAEAFF
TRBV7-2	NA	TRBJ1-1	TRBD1	TGTGCCAGCGGGGGACAGGCCGGGTGGGGCACTGAAGCTTCCTTT	CASGGQAGWGTEASF
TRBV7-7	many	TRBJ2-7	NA	TGTGCCAGCAGCTTAGCCGGGGACAACTCCTACGAGCAGTACTTC	CASSLAGDNSYEQYF
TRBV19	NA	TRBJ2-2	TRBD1	TGTGCCAGTAGTATGGACAGGGTCTCCTCCGGGGAGCTGTTTTTT	CASSMDRVSSGELFF
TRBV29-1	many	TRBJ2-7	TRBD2	TGCAGCGTTGGGACTAGCGGCCACGAGCAGTACTTC	CSVGTSGHEQYF
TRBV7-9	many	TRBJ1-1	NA	TGTGCCAGCAGCTTGCCCGGGACCAACACTGAAGCTTTCTTT	CASSLPGTNTEAFF
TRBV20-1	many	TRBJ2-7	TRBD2	TGCAGAGCCCTCTCGGGACTAGACTACGAGCAGTACTTC	CRALSGLDYEQYF
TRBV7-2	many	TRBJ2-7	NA	TGTGCCAGCAGCTTAGCATTAGCCCACGAGCAGTACTTC	CASSLALAHEQYF
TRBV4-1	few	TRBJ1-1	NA	TGCGCCAGCAGCCCCTCCGGGTTGTTGACTGAAGCTTTCTTT	CASSPSGLLTEAFF
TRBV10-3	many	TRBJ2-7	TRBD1	TGTGCCATCAGTGGGGACAGCCTCTACGAGCAGTACTTC	CAISGDSLYEQYF
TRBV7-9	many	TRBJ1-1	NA	TGTGCCAGCAGCGAATATGAAGCTTTCTTT	CASSEYEAFF
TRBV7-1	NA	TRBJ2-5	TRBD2	TGTGCCAGCAGCTCCGGACTAGCGACCCAAGAGACCCAGTACTTC	CASSSGLATQETQYF
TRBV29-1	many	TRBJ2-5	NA	TGCAGCGTTGAGTGGGAGACCCAGTACTTC	CSVEWETQYF
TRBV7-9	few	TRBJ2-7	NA	TGTGCCAGCAACCCCCAGACAGAGACCTACGAGCAGTACTTC	CASNPQTETYEQYF
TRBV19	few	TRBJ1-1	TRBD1	TGTGCCAGTATCATGGAGGGGGCCACTGAAGCTTTCTTT	CASIMEGATEAFF
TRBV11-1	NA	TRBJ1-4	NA	TGTGCCAGCAGCCAGGGAACGGAAAAACTGTTTTTT	CASSQGTEKLFF
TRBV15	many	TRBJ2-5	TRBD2	TGTGCCACCAGCAGGGATAATCTAGCGGACCAAGAGACCCAGTACTTC	CATSRDNLADQETQYF
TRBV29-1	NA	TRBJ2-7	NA	TGCAGCGTTCGCGGAGGGGGGACCCACTCCCGGGAGCAGTACTTC	CSVRGGGTHSREQYF
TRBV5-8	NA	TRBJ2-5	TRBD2	TGTGCCAGCAGCTTGCCGGCGGGGGTGGGAGAGACCCAGTACTTC	CASSLPAGVGETQYF
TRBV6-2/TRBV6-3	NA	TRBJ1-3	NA	TGTGCCAGCAGTTACTCGAGACCGGCAGGAAACACCATATATTTT	CASSYSRPAGNTIYF
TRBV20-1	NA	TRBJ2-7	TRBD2	TGCAGTGCTAGTCAACCCTTTTCGGGACTAGCGGTCTCCTACGAGCAGTACTTC	CSASQPFSGLAVSYEQYF
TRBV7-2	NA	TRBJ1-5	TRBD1	TGTGCCAGCAGCCAACAGGGGACTTATCAGCCCCAGCATTTT	CASSQQGTYQPQHF
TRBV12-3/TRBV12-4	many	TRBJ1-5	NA	TGTGCCAGCAGCTCCCAGCTTGGCGGCAATCAGCCCCAGCATTTT	CASSSQLGGNQPQHF
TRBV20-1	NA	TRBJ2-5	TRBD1	TGCAGTGCCAGCACTTCCAACAGGGGCCGGGAGACCCAGTACTTC	CSASTSNRGRETQYF